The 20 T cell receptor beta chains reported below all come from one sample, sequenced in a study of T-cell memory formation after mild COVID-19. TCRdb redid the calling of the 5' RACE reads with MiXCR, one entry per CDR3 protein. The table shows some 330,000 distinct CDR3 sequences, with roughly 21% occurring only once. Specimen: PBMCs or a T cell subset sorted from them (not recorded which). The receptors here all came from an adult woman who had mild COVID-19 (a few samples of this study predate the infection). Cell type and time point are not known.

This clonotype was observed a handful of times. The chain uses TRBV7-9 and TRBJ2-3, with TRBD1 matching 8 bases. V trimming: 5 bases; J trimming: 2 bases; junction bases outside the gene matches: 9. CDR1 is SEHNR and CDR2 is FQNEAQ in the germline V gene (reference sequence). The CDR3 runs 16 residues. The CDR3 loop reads CASSLVGQAPTDTQYF. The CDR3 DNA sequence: TGTGCCAGCAGCCTTGTGGGACAGGCGCCCACAGATACGCAGTATTTT.

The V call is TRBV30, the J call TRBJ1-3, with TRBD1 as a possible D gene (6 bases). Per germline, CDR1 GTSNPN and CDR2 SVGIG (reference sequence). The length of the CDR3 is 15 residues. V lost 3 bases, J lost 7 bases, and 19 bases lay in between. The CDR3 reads CAWRRRTVPGNTIYF. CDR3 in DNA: TGTGCCTGGAGGAGGAGGACAGTACCCGGGAACACCATATATTTT.

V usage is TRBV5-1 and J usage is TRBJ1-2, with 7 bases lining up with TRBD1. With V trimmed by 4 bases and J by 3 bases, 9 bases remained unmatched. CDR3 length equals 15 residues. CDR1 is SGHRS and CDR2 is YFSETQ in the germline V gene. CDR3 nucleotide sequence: TGCGCCAGCAGCGCGACAGGGAGGAAGGACTATGGCTACACCTTC. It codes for CASSATGRKDYGYTF.

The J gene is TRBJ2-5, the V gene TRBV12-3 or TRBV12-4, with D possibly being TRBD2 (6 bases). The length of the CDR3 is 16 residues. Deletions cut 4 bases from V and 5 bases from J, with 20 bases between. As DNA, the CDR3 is TGTGCCAGCAGTTCGGCAGTGGGGCCGGGGGTTGAGACCCAGTACTTC. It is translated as CASSSAVGPGVETQYF.

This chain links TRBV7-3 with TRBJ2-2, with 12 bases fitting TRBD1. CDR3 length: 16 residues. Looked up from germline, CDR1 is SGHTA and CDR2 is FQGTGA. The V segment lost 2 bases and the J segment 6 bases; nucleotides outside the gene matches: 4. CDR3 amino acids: CASSLLGQGAPGELFF. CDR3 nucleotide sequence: TGTGCCAGCAGCTTATTGGGACAGGGGGCGCCCGGGGAGCTGTTTTTT. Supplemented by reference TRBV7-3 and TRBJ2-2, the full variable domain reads GAGVSQTPSNKVTEKGKYVELRCDPISGHTALYWYRQSLGQGPEFLIYFQGTGAADDSGLPNDRFFAVRPEGSVSTLKIQRTERGDSAVYLCASSLLGQGAPGELFFGEGSRLTVL.

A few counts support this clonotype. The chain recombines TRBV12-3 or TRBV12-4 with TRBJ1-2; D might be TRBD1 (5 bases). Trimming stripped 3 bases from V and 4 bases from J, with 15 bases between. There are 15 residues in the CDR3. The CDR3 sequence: CASSFRSFTGYGYTF. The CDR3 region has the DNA TGTGCCAGCAGTTTTAGGTCTTTTACAGGCTATGGCTACACCTTC.

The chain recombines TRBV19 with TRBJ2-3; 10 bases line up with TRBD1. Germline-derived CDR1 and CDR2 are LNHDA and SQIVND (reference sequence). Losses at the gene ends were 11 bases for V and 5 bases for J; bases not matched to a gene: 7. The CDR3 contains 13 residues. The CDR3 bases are TGTGCCTCTGGGACAGGGGAGGGAGATACGCAGTATTTT. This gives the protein CASGTGEGDTQYF.

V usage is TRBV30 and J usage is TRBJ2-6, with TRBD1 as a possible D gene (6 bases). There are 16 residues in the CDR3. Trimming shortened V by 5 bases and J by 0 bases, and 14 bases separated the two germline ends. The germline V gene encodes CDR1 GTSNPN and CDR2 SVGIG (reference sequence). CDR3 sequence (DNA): TGTGCCTGGGGGGGCGGCAAACTCTCTGGGGCCAACGTCCTGACTTTC. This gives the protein CAWGGGKLSGANVLTF.

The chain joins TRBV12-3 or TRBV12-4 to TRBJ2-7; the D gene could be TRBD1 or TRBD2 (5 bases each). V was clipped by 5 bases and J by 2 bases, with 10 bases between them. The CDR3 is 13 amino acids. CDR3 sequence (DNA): TGTGCCAGCAGTCGGGACGGACCCTACGAGCAGTACTTC. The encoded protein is CASSRDGPYEQYF.

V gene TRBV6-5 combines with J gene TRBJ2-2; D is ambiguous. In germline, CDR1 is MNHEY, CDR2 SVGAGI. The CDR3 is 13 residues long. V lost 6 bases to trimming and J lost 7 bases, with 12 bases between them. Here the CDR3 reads CASRIKWNGELFF. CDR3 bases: TGTGCCAGCAGAATCAAGTGGAACGGGGAGCTGTTTTTT.

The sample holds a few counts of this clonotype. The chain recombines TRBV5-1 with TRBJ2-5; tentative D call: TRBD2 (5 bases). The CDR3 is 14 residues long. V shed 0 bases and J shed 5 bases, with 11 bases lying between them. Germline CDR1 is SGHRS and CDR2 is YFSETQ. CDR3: CASSLAGKRETQYF. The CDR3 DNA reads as TGCGCCAGCAGCTTGGCCGGGAAGAGGGAGACCCAGTACTTC.

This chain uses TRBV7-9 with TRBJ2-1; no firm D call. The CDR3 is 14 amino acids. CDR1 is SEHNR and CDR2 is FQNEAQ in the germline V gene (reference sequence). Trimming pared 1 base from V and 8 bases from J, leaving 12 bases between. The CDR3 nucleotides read TGTGCCAGCAGCTTAGTCGTTAGAAAACATGAGCAGTTCTTC. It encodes CASSLVVRKHEQFF.

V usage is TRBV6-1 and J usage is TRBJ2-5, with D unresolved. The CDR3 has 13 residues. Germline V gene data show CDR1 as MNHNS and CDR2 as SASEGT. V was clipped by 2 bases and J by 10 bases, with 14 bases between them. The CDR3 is CASSERIGFHQYF. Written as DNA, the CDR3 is TGTGCCAGCAGTGAAAGGATCGGATTTCACCAGTACTTC.

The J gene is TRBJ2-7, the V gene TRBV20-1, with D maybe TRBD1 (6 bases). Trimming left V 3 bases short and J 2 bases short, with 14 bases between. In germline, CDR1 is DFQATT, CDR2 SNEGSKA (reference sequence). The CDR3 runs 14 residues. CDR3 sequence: CSARKQGSPYEQYF. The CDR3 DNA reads TGCAGTGCTAGGAAACAGGGTAGTCCCTACGAGCAGTACTTC.

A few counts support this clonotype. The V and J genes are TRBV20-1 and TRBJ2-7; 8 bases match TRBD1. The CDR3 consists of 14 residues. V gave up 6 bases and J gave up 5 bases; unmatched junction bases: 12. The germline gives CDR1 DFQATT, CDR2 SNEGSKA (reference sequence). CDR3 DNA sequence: TGCAGTGCAAGAAGTACAGGGGGTGGTCACGAGCAGTACTTC. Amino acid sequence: CSARSTGGGHEQYF.

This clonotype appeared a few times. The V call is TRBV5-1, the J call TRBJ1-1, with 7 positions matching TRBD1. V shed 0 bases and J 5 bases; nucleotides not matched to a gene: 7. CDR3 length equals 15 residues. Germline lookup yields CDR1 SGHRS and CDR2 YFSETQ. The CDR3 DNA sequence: TGCGCCAGCAGCTTGGATAGGGGGCGAGGTACTGAAGCTTTCTTT. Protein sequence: CASSLDRGRGTEAFF.

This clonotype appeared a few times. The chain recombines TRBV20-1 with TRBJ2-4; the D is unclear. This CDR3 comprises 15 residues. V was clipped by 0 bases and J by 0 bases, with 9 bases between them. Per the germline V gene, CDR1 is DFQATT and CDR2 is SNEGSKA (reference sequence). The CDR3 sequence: CSARDDLGAKNIQYF. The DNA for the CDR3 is TGCAGTGCTAGAGACGACCTCGGAGCCAAAAACATTCAGTACTTC.

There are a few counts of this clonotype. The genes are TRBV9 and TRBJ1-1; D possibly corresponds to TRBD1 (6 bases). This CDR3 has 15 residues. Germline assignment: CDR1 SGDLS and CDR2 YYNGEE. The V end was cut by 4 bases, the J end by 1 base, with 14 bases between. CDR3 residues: CASSPRRGGNTEAFF. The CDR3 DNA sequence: TGTGCCAGCAGCCCCCGACGAGGGGGGAACACTGAAGCTTTCTTT. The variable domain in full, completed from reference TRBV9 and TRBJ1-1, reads DSGVTQTPKHLITATGQRVTLRCSPRSGDLSVYWYQQSLDQGLQFLIQYYNGEERAKGNILERFSAQQFPDLHSELNLSSLELGDSALYFCASSPRRGGNTEAFFGQGTRLTVV.

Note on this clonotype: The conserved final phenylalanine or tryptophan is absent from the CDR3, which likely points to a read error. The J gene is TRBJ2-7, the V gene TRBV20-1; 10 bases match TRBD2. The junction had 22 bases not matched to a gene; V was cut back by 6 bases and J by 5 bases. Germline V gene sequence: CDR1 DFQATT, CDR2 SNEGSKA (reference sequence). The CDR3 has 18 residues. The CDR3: CSANPPGTSAGFGDEQYY. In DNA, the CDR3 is TGCAGTGCGAATCCCCCCGGGACTAGCGCCGGATTCGGGGACGAGCAGTACTAC.

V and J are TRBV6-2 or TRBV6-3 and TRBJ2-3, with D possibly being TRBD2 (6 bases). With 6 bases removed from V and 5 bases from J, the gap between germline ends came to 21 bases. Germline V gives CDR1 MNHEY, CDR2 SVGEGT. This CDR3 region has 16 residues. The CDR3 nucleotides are TGTGCCAGCAGCTACCGACTAGGTGGAGAAGTAGATACGCAGTATTTT. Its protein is CASSYRLGGEVDTQYF.